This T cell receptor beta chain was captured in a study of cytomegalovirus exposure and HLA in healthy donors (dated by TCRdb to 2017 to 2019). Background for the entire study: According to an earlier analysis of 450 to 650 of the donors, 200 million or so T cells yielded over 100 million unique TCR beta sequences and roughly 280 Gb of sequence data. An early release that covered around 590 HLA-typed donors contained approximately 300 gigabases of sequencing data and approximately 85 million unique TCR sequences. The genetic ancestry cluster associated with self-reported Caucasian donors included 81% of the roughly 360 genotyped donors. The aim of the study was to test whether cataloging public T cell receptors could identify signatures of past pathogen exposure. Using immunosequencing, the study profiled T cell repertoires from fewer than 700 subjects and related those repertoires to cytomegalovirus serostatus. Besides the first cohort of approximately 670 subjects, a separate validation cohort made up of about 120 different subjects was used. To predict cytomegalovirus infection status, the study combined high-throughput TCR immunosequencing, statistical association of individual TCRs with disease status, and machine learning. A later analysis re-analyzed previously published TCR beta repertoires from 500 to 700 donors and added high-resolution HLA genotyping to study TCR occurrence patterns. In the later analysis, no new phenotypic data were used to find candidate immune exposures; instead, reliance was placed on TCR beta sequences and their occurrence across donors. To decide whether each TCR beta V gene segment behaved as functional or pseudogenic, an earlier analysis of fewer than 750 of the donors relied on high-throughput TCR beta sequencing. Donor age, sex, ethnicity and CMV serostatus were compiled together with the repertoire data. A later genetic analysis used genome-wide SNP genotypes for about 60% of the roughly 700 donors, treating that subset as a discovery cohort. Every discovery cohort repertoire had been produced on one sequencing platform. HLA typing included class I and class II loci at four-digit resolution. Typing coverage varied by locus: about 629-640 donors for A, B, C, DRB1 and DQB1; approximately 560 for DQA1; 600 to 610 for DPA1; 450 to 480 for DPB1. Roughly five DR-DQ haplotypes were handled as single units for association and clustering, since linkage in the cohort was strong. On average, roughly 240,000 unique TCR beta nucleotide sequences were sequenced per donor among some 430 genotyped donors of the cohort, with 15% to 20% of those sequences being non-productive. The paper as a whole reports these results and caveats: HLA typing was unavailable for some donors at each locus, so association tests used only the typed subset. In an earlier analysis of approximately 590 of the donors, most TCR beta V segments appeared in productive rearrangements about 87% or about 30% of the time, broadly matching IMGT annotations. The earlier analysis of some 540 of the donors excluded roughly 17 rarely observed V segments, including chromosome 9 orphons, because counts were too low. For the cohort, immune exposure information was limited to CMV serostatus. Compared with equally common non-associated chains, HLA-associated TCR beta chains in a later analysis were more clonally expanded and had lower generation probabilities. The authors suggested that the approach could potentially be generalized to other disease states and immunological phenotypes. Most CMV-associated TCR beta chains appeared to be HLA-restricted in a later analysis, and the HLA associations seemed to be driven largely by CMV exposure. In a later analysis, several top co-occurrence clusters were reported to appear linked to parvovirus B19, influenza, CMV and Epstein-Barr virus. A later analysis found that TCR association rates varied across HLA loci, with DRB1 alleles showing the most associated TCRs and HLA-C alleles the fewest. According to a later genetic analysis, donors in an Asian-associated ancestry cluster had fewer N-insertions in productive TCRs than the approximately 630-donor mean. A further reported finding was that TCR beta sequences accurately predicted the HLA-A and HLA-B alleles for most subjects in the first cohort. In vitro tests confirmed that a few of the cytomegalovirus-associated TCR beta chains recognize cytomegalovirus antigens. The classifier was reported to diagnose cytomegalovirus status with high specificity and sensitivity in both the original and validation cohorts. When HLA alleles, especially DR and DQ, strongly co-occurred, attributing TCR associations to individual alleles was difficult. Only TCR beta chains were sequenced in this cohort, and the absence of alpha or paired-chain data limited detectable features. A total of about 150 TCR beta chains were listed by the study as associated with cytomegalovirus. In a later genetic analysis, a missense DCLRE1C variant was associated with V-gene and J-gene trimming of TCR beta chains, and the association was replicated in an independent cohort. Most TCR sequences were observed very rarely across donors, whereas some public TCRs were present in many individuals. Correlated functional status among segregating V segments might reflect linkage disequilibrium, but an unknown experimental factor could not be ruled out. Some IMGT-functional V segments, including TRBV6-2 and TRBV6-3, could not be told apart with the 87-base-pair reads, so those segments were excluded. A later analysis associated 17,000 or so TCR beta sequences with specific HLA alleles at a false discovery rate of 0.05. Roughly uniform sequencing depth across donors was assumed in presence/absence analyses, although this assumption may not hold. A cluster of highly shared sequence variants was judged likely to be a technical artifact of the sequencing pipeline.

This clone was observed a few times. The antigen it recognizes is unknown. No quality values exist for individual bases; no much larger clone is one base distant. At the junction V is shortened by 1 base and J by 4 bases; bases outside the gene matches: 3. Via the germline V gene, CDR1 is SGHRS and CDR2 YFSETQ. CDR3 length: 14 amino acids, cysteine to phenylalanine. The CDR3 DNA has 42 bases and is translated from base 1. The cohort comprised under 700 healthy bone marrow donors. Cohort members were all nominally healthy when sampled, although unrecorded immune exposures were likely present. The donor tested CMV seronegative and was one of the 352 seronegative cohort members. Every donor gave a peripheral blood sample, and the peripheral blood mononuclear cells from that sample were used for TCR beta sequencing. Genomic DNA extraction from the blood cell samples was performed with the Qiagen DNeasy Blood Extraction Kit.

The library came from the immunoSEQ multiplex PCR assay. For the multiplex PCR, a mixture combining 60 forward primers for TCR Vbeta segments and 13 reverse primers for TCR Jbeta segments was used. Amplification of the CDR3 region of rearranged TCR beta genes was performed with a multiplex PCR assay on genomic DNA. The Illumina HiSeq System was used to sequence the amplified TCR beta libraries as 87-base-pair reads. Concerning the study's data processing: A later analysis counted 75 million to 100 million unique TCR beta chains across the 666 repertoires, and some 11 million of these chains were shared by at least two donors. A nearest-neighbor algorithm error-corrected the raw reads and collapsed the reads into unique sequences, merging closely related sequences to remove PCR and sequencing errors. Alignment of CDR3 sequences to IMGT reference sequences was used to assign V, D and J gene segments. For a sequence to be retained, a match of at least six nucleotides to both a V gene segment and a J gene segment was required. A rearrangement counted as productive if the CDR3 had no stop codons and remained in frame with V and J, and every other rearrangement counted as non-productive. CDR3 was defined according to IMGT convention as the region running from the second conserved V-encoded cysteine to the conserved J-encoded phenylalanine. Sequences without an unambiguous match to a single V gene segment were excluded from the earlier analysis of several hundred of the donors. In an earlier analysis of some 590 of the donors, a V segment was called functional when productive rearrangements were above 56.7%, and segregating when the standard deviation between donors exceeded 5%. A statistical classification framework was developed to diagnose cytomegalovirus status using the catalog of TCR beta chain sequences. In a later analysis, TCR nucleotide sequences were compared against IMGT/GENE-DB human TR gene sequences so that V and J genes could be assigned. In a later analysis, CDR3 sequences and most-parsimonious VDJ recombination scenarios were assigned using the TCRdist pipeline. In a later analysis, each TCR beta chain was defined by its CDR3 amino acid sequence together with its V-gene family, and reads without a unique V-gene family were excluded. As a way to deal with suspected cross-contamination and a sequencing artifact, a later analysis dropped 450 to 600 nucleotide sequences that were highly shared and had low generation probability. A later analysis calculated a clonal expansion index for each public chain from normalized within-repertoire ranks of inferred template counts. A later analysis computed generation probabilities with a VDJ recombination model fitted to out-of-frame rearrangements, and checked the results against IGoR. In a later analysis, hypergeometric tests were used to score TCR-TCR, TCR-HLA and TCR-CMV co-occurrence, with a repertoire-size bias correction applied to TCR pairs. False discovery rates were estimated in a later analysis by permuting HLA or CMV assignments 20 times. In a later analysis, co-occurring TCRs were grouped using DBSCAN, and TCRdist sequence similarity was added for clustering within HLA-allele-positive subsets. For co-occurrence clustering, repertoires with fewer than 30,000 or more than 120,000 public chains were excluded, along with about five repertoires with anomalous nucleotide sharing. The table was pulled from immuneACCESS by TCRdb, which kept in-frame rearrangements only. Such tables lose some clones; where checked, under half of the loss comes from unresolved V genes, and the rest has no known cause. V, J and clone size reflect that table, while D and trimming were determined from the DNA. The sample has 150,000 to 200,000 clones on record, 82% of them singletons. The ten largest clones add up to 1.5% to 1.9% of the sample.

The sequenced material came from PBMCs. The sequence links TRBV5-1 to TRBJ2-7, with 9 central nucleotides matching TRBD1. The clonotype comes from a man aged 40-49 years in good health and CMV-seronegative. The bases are TGCGCCAGCAGCTTGAAGGACAGGGGATACGAGCAGTACTTC. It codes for CASSLKDRGYEQYF.